The 16 T cell receptor beta chains given below trace back to one sample, sequenced in a study of lymphopenia after photon versus proton radiotherapy. Using immunoSEQ multiplex PCR, the repertoire was profiled, and TCRdb retains in-frame clones only, with some absent. The table records about 19,000 clones, just over 90% of them present only once. The sequencing used peripheral blood, collected from a patient treated with photon-based radiotherapy. These receptors originate from a man aged 55 to 70 with pancreatic cancer.

The chain has TRBV11-3 and TRBJ2-1, with D perhaps being TRBD1 or TRBD2 (5 bases each). CDR3 length equals 12 residues. Between the trimmed V and J ends, which lost 8 bases and 8 bases, there was a span of 13 bases. The V gene's germline CDR1 is SGHNT and CDR2 YENEEA. The CDR3 sequence is CASGRGAHEQFF. The CDR3 nucleotides read TGTGCCAGCGGACGAGGGGCCCATGAGCAGTTCTTC.

This chain uses TRBV6-5 with TRBJ2-7; a possible D gene is TRBD2 (5 bases). This CDR3 contains 12 residues. In germline, CDR1 is MNHEY, CDR2 SVGAGI. CDR3 nucleotide sequence: TGTGCGACTAAGGGATACTCCTACGAGCAGTACTTC. It specifies CATKGYSYEQYF.

This chain connects TRBV11-2 to TRBJ2-1; D might be TRBD2 (5 bases). The germline V and J ends were trimmed by 6 bases and 5 bases, with 20 bases remaining between them. The CDR3 runs to 16 residues. CDR1 and CDR2 from the germline V gene are SGHAT and FQNNGV. Written as DNA, the CDR3 is TGTGCCAGCAGTTTGACCCCCTTAACTAGTCACAATGAGCAGTTCTTC. It yields the protein CASSLTPLTSHNEQFF.

V usage is TRBV10-3 and J usage is TRBJ2-6; D perhaps matches TRBD1 (5 bases). From germline, CDR1 is ENHRY and CDR2 SYGVKD. This CDR3 comprises 18 residues. V lost 7 bases to trimming and J lost 0 bases, with 19 bases between them. This chain's CDR3 is CAIMNLQGINSGANVLTF. The CDR3 nucleotides are TGTGCCATCATGAACCTCCAGGGAATCAACTCTGGGGCCAACGTCCTGACTTTC.

The chain has TRBV30 and TRBJ1-5; the D is unclear. V lost 2 bases and J lost 6, with 20 bases in between. Germline V gene lookup returns CDR1 GTSNPN and CDR2 SVGIG (reference sequence). The CDR3 is 16 amino acids. CDR3 loop: CAWSMVGPPLSQPQHF. CDR3 nucleotides: TGTGCCTGGAGTATGGTAGGGCCCCCGTTGTCTCAGCCCCAGCATTTT.

The chain recombines TRBV2 with TRBJ1-6, with D possibly matching TRBD1 (6 bases). Trimming shortened V by 7 bases and J by 4 bases, and 11 bases separated the two germline ends. Looked up from germline, CDR1 is SNHLY and CDR2 is FYNNEI. The CDR3 is made up of 14 amino acids. CDR3 bases: TGTGCCAGCACCCTCAGGGGTTATAATTCACCCCTCCACTTT. This sequence encodes CASTLRGYNSPLHF.

The rearrangement links TRBV5-4 to TRBJ1-1; D is possibly TRBD1 (5 bases). CDR1 and CDR2 (germline): SGHNT, YYREEE (reference sequence). The CDR3 has 13 residues. The V end lost 7 bases, the J end lost 0 bases, and 10 bases lay between the germline ends. CDR3 sequence reads: CASGGEMNTEAFF. For the CDR3, the DNA is TGTGCCAGCGGGGGGGAAATGAACACTGAAGCTTTCTTT.

This chain uses TRBV5-1 with TRBJ2-1; the match to TRBD2 covers 11 bases. Unmatched junction bases numbered 12, after V lost 4 bases and J lost 3 bases. Looked up from germline, CDR1 is SGHRS and CDR2 is YFSETQ. This CDR3 is 18 amino acids long. The CDR3 protein is CASSPSPHTSGGYNEQFF. CDR3 bases: TGCGCCAGCAGCCCTAGCCCTCATACTAGCGGGGGCTACAATGAGCAGTTCTTC.

This chain links TRBV23-1 with TRBJ1-2; 8 bases are shared with TRBD1. TRBV23-1 is given ORF status, its function remaining uncertain. CDR3 length: 13 amino acids. Unmatched junction bases numbered 4, after V lost 6 bases and J lost 4 bases. The CDR3 DNA is TGCGCCAGCAGGGGACAGGTGCCCTATGGCTACACCTTC. As protein: CASRGQVPYGYTF.

The chain has TRBV9 and TRBJ1-3, with 9 nucleotides matching TRBD1. The CDR3 length is 15 residues. In germline, CDR1 is SGDLS, CDR2 YYNGEE. The junction had 4 bases not matched to a gene; V was cut back by 4 bases and J by 2 bases. DNA for the CDR3: TGTGCCAGCAGCAACCGGGACAGGGCTGGAAACACCATATATTTT. Encoded protein: CASSNRDRAGNTIYF.

This sequence joins TRBV6-5 and TRBJ2-3; TRBD2 matches 9 bases. J lost 4 bases, V lost 4 bases, and 9 bases had no gene match. The V gene's germline CDR1 is MNHEY and CDR2 SVGAGI. There are 16 residues in the CDR3. The CDR3: CASSSEPGLASDTQYF. DNA of the CDR3: TGTGCCAGCAGTTCCGAACCGGGACTAGCATCAGATACGCAGTATTTT.

The V call is TRBV5-6, the J call TRBJ1-1; D is ambiguous. Trimming removed 6 bases at V and 5 bases at J, with 11 bases between. This CDR3 has 12 residues. Germline V gene lookup returns CDR1 SGHDT and CDR2 YYEEEE. CDR3 DNA: TGTGCCAGCACTTCGATCGGGACTGAAGCTTTCTTT. This sequence encodes CASTSIGTEAFF.

The V gene is TRBV7-9, the J gene TRBJ1-2; D may be TRBD1 (5 bases). The CDR3 has 13 residues. Trimming shortened V by 5 bases and J by 8 bases, and 15 bases separated the two germline ends. The germline CDR1 and CDR2 sequences are SEHNR and FQNEAQ (reference sequence). The DNA for the CDR3 is TGTGCCAGCAGCCCGCGCCGGGGGGACGGCTACACCTTC. Its translation is CASSPRRGDGYTF.

This clone was counted once. This chain uses TRBV27 with TRBJ1-1; the match to TRBD1 covers 7 bases. V trimming: 6 bases; J trimming: 11 bases; junction bases outside the gene matches: 15. This CDR3 is built from 14 residues. Germline V gives CDR1 MNHEY, CDR2 SMNVEV (reference sequence). The CDR3, as DNA: TGTGCCAGCAGCCCGACAGGGATGGGCAAAACGGCTTTCTTT. Translation: CASSPTGMGKTAFF.

The chain uses TRBV28 and TRBJ1-5; TRBD1 might be the D (6 bases). V dropped 6 bases and J dropped 8 bases, with 11 bases sitting between them. Germline V gene lookup returns CDR1 MDHEN and CDR2 SYDVKM. CDR3 length: 12 residues. The CDR3 spells CASRLGGKPQHF. In DNA form, the CDR3 reads TGTGCCAGCAGATTAGGGGGTAAGCCCCAGCATTTT.

V usage is TRBV5-4 and J usage is TRBJ2-1; D tentatively fits TRBD1 or TRBD2 (5 bases each). The germline CDR1 and CDR2 sequences are SGHNT and YYREEE (reference sequence). The CDR3 is 14 amino acids. V shed 1 base and J shed 5 bases, with 10 bases lying between them. The CDR3 spells CASSLTGANNEQFF. CDR3 bases: TGTGCCAGCAGCTTGACCGGGGCAAACAATGAGCAGTTCTTC. The whole variable domain, filled in from reference TRBV5-4 and TRBJ2-1, reads ETGVTQSPTHLIKTRGQQVTLRCSSQSGHNTVSWYQQALGQGPQFIFQYYREEENGRGNFPPRFSGLQFPNYSSELNVNALELDDSALYLCASSLTGANNEQFFGPGTRLTVL.